The subject of this entry is one TCR beta chain. Original processing methods: Reference gene primer amplification in the assay estimated nucleated cell counts. The method was immunoSEQ multiplex PCR; TCRdb's version includes in-frame clones alone and lacks a portion of them. Clonal size and the V and J genes are those of that table, whereas D and trimming came from the DNA. Of around 250,000 clones listed, roughly 89% are singletons. Germline V gene sequence: CDR1 SGHRS, CDR2 YFSETQ. The CDR3 runs 16 residues. Trimming took 4 bases from V and 0 from J; bases not matched to a gene: 9. These data are taken from a study of blood T cell repertoires in COVID-19. Study overall: Whether acute or convalescent, the COVID-19 samples came from the United States, Italy and Spain. Sources were T cells, B-cell-depleted T cells, or PBMCs; the material itself was cDNA or gDNA.

The gene calls are TRBV5-1 and TRBJ2-5, with 7 bases fitting TRBD2. The clonotype comes from a woman aged 40 to 50 who had recovered from COVID-19. Material for sequencing was peripheral blood. Here the CDR3 DNA reads TGCGCCAGCAGCCCAAATGTGGGGGGGTACCAAGAGACCCAGTACTTC. This encodes CASSPNVGGYQETQYF.